This T cell receptor (beta chain) originates from a study of post-analysis software for immune sequencing data. This clonotype has a handful of counts. Each TCR beta cDNA library carried unique molecular identifiers. TCRdb reanalysed the PCR reads using MiXCR and keeps one entry per CDR3 protein. The sample has roughly 150,000 distinct CDR3 sequences, around 36% seen once. The CDR3 spans 13 residues. Germline trimming cut 6 bases from V and 0 bases from J; bases unmatched to any gene: 4. In germline, CDR1 is SQVTM, CDR2 ANQGSEA. This receptor was obtained from a girl between 5 and 17 years old with multiple sclerosis. The chain is built from TRBV29-1 and TRBJ2-7; 8 nucleotides match TRBD1. The sample here was blood, taken after autologous hematopoietic stem cell transplantation. This CDR3 reads CSVDRDGSYEQYF. CDR3 nucleotides: TGCAGCGTGGACAGGGACGGCTCCTACGAGCAGTACTTC.